The subject of this entry is one TCR beta chain. Which antigen it targets is not known. Base qualities are not provided; no much larger clone lies one nucleotide away. The data stem from a study of pediatric ulcerative colitis (dated by TCRdb to between 2017 and 2020). Looking at the study overall: Under ten ulcerative colitis patients had pancolitis and two had left-sided colitis, with histology consistent with ulcerative colitis in all. About 10 newly diagnosed, treatment-naive pediatric ulcerative colitis patients and four non-IBD control children each provided paired blood and rectal samples. By Pediatric Ulcerative Colitis Activity Index, a couple of patients had mild disease, several had moderate disease and three had acute severe colitis. Broader findings and caveats from the paper: Significantly higher autologous blood-rectal clonal overlap was found in ulcerative colitis patients than in controls, which suggested increased T cell trafficking to inflamed tissue. Repertoires were derived from total lymphocyte DNA, so rare subsets such as regulatory T cells may have patterns not reflected. For technical reasons, blood samples from a couple of patients gave substantially fewer templates, and these samples were excluded from the blood-rectal overlap analysis. With only four individuals, the healthy control group was small. Features of the rectal repertoire distinguished controls, mild-moderate colitis patients and acute severe colitis patients, and in acute severe colitis, rectal diversity was reduced because of clonal expansions. A couple of rectal CDR3 clonotypes turned up in every ulcerative colitis patient but in none of the controls.

No immunosuppressive medication had been given to the ulcerative colitis patients before the diagnostic colonoscopy. A blood sample was drawn at the time of the colonoscopy. The Wizard kit (Promega) was used to extract genomic DNA from blood and intestinal samples. From the cysteine through the phenylalanine, the CDR3 covers 12 amino acids. Only the CDR3 region is kept as DNA, spanning 36 bases read in frame from base 1. The V and J ends are trimmed by 1 base and 5 bases, leaving 2 bases between them. CDR1 is given as ENHRY and CDR2 as SYGVKD, both from the germline V gene. Through the immunoSEQ TRB Survey service, multiplex V and J primers were used to amplify rearranged CDR3 beta regions from genomic DNA. Survey-level sequencing depth of up to 500,000 reads per sample was used to keep depth equal across samples. The libraries were purified and pooled, then sequenced using Illumina technology. Turning to the authors' computational methods: Productive clonality, sample overlap, pairwise scatters, CDR3 beta length, V/D/J gene usage and productiveness were assessed with immunoSEQ online tools. Alongside Shannon and Simpson indices, calculated diversity was computed as the number of unique rearrangements divided by total templates, multiplied by 100. Z-score normalized data were analyzed by principal component analysis with the R prcomp function and the ggbiplot package. Morisita's index was used to measure clonal overlap between blood and rectum within each subject. TCRdb's version of the immuneACCESS table is confined to in-frame rearrangements and falls short of the full clone set. An unresolved V gene accounts for under half of the shortfall where checked; the remainder is of unknown origin. V and J calls and clone size are as listed in that table; D and trimming were resolved from the DNA. The sample data list 65,000 or so clones, and about nine tenths of these were observed just once. The top ten clones comprise around 3.5% of the sample.

Recombination linked TRBV10-3 to TRBJ2-2; the D gene identity is not certain. The receptor's source is a boy aged 5-17 years with severe ulcerative colitis. Sequencing was done on a sample of blood. The nucleotide sequence reads TGTGCCATCAGTGAGTTAACCGGGGAGCTGTTTTTT. Its product reads: CAISELTGELFF.